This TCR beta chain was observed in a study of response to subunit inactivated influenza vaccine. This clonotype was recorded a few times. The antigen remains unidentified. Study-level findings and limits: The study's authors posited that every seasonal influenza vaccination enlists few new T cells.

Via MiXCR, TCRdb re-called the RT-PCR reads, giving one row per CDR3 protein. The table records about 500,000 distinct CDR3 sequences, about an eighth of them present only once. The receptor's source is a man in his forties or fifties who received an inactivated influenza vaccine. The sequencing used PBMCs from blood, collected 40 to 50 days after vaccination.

The CDR3 region has the DNA TGTGCCAGCAGCTTAACGTGGCTGACACCTCGGGATTACTACGAGCAGTACTTC. This translates into CASSLTWLTPRDYYEQYF. V usage is TRBV7-3 and J usage is TRBJ2-7, with a tentative D call TRBD2 (5 bases). There are 18 residues in the CDR3. The germline V gene encodes CDR1 SGHTA and CDR2 FQGTGA. The V end was cut by 0 bases, the J end by 3 bases, with 21 bases between.